Shown below are 27 T cell receptor beta chains from a single sample sequenced in a study of OX40 agonist ivuxolimab in advanced cancers. The repertoire was sequenced with immunoSEQ multiplex PCR; TCRdb's copy has only in-frame clones and lacks some. The sample has roughly 76,000 clones, over 75% seen once. Sample: CD4+ or CD8+ T cells sorted from blood, taken in a trial of the OX40 agonist ivuxolimab. The receptors here all came from an adult with an advanced solid tumor such as melanoma, head and neck, liver or kidney cancer.

The chain recombines TRBV30 with TRBJ1-5; 7 bases agree with TRBD1. V gave up 0 bases and J gave up 3 bases; unmatched junction bases: 8. CDR3 length equals 16 residues. Germline CDR1 and CDR2: GTSNPN and SVGIG (reference sequence). Here the CDR3 DNA reads TGTGCCTGGAGTGTCCGACAGGGAGGGAACAATCAGCCCCAGCATTTT. This translates into CAWSVRQGGNNQPQHF.

Only a few counts were recorded for this clone. The rearrangement links TRBV19 to TRBJ2-1, with TRBD1 matching 11 bases. The ends lost 3 bases at V and 8 bases at J; junction bases unmatched: 3. The CDR3 totals 14 residues. Germline-derived CDR1 and CDR2 are LNHDA and SQIVND (reference sequence). This CDR3 is CASSMWDRGDEQFF. In DNA, the CDR3 is TGTGCCAGTAGTATGTGGGACAGGGGGGATGAGCAGTTCTTC.

The chain combines TRBV4-3 with TRBJ1-1; D is possibly TRBD1 (5 bases). The CDR3 loop spans 15 amino acids. CDR1 and CDR2 from the germline V gene are LGHNA and YSLEER. Trimming stripped 1 base from V and 4 bases from J, with 13 bases between. The CDR3, as DNA: TGCGCCAGCAGCCAAGCGGTTCGGGGGGGCACTGAAGCTTTCTTT. Translating it yields CASSQAVRGGTEAFF.

V is TRBV30 and J is TRBJ1-2; possibly TRBD1 for D (5 bases). The CDR3 contains 13 residues. The V gene's germline CDR1 is GTSNPN and CDR2 SVGIG (reference sequence). The V gene lost 3 bases and the J gene lost 4 bases, with 12 bases spanning the gap. The CDR3 DNA reads TGTGCCTGGAGCCTCGGGGCCCCCTATGGCTACACCTTC. Residues: CAWSLGAPYGYTF.

In regard to this clone: Other DNA sequences in this specimen translate into the identical CDR3. The chain couples TRBV7-2 to TRBJ2-5, with 9 bases that match TRBD2. Germline lookup yields CDR1 SGHTA and CDR2 FQGNSA. The CDR3 runs to 16 residues. V dropped 1 base and J dropped 4; count of bases not matched to a gene: 7. The CDR3 spells CASSLGWRGGGETQYF. The CDR3 coding sequence is TGTGCCAGCAGCTTAGGATGGCGGGGGGGTGGAGAGACCCAGTACTTC.

The table lists this clone with a count of one. The chain uses TRBV13 and TRBJ2-3; D possibly corresponds to TRBD2 (5 bases). Germline V lookup: CDR1 PRHDT, CDR2 FYEKMQ (reference sequence). The V end was cut by 10 bases, the J end by 1 base, with 12 bases between. This CDR3 has 13 residues. CDR3 in DNA: TGTGCCAACAAACAGAGGGGCACAGATACGCAGTATTTT. Protein sequence: CANKQRGTDTQYF.

This clone has a handful of counts. The chain has TRBV6-8 and TRBJ1-5; tentative D call: TRBD1 (5 bases). Germline CDR1 is MNHGY and CDR2 is SAAAGT. CDR3 length: 15 amino acids. Trimming removed 6 bases at V and 4 bases at J, with 16 bases between. CDR3 residues: CASSPRGTENQPQHF. CDR3 coding DNA: TGTGCCAGCAGCCCCCGTGGGACGGAGAATCAGCCCCAGCATTTT.

This rearrangement joins TRBV19 to TRBJ1-3, with D uncertain. The CDR3 spans 15 residues. The germline CDR1 and CDR2 sequences are LNHDA and SQIVND (reference sequence). Trimming stripped 3 bases from V and 0 bases from J, with 9 bases between. The CDR3 loop is CASSIKPYSGNTIYF. The CDR3 coding sequence is TGTGCCAGTAGTATTAAACCGTACTCTGGAAACACCATATATTTT.

The chain is built from TRBV27 and TRBJ1-3, with D possibly matching TRBD1 (6 bases). Trimming stripped 3 bases from V and 1 base from J, with 7 bases between. The CDR3 contains 14 residues. CDR1 and CDR2 from the germline V gene are MNHEY and SMNVEV (reference sequence). The CDR3 protein is CASSLGHSGNTIYF. In nucleotides, the CDR3 is TGTGCCAGCAGTTTGGGACATTCTGGAAACACCATATATTTT.

The sample holds one count of this clone. The chain is built from TRBV12-5 and TRBJ1-1; D ambiguous. Trimming stripped 0 bases from V and 0 bases from J, with 26 bases between. From germline, CDR1 is LGHNT and CDR2 FRNRAP. The CDR3 is 21 residues long. The CDR3 loop is CASGLVPPSILGRTLNTEAFF. CDR3 DNA: TGTGCTAGTGGTTTGGTCCCTCCAAGCATCTTGGGCAGGACCCTGAACACTGAAGCTTTCTTT.

This clone was detected only a few times. V and J are TRBV9 and TRBJ1-1; D is ambiguous. Trimming shortened V by 0 bases and J by 5 bases, and 8 bases separated the two germline ends. Per germline, CDR1 SGDLS and CDR2 YYNGEE. The CDR3 totals 13 residues. CDR3 in amino acids: CASSVEARTEAFF. As DNA, the CDR3 is TGTGCCAGCAGCGTAGAGGCCCGGACTGAAGCTTTCTTT.

The chain couples TRBV10-2 to TRBJ1-1; 7 bases line up with TRBD1. V lost 5 bases and J lost 4; bases outside the gene matches: 7. This CDR3 spans 14 amino acids. Germline V gene data show CDR1 as WSHSY and CDR2 as SAAADI. DNA for the CDR3: TGCGCCAGCAGTCAGCGGGGACAGCCCACTGAAGCTTTCTTT. As protein: CASSQRGQPTEAFF.

V usage is TRBV28 and J usage is TRBJ1-1; 9 nucleotides align to TRBD1. With V trimmed by 8 bases and J by 1 base, 14 bases remained unmatched. Germline-derived CDR1 and CDR2 are MDHEN and SYDVKM. The CDR3 is made up of 17 amino acids. The CDR3 DNA is TGTGCCAGCTTCTCGCACCGGGACAGGGATACGAACACTGAAGCTTTCTTT. Its protein product is CASFSHRDRDTNTEAFF.

This chain joins TRBV9 and TRBJ2-7, with TRBD2 as a possible D gene (5 bases). The germline gives CDR1 SGDLS, CDR2 YYNGEE. V was trimmed by 4 bases and J by 5 bases, leaving 10 bases between them. There are 12 residues in the CDR3. DNA for the CDR3: TGTGCCAGCAGCCCAGAGGGTGACGAGCAGTACTTC. Its protein is CASSPEGDEQYF.

CDR3 bases: TGTGCCAGCTCACCGCCTTTCGGCGGCTACACCTTC. Its protein is CASSPPFGGYTF. The V call is TRBV18, the J call TRBJ1-2; the D is unclear. The CDR3 is 12 residues long. Germline V lookup: CDR1 KGHSH, CDR2 LQKENI. Trimming pared 3 bases from V and 8 bases from J, leaving 10 bases between.

The V and J genes are TRBV6-5 and TRBJ2-7; D remains unclear. Germline V gene sequence: CDR1 MNHEY, CDR2 SVGAGI. The CDR3 consists of 11 residues. V was pared by 6 bases and J by 3 bases, with 6 bases between. CDR3 sequence reads: CASSTIYEQYF. CDR3 in DNA: TGTGCCAGCAGCACAATCTACGAGCAGTACTTC.

The gene calls are TRBV28 and TRBJ2-1; possibly TRBD2 for D (6 bases). The V gene's germline CDR1 is MDHEN and CDR2 SYDVKM. V shed 3 bases and J shed 6 bases, with 12 bases lying between them. CDR3 length: 14 amino acids. The CDR3 bases are TGTGCCAGCAGTTTCCGTGGGGGGTTCAATGAGCAGTTCTTC. It codes for CASSFRGGFNEQFF.

V is TRBV14 and J is TRBJ2-2; a weak D match, TRBD1 (6 bases). The germline V and J ends were trimmed by 4 bases and 5 bases, with 17 bases remaining between them. The V gene's germline CDR1 is SGHDN and CDR2 FVKESK. The CDR3 is 16 amino acids. The CDR3 nucleotides are TGTGCCAGCAGCCGACTATGGGGCAGGGGAACCGGGGAGCTGTTTTTT. The encoded protein is CASSRLWGRGTGELFF.

The gene calls are TRBV18 and TRBJ2-3; 9 nucleotides line up with TRBD1. The CDR3 consists of 13 residues. Germline-derived CDR1 and CDR2 are KGHSH and LQKENI. J gave up 3 bases and V 9 bases, and 4 bases lay outside the gene matches. CDR3 amino acids: CASNRGRTDTQYF. The CDR3 DNA is TGTGCCAGTAACAGGGGGCGGACAGATACGCAGTATTTT.

The genes are TRBV19 and TRBJ1-6; D gene unclear. V lost 5 bases to trimming and J lost 1 base, with 15 bases between them. This CDR3 comprises 17 residues. Germline CDR1 reads LNHDA; CDR2 reads SQIVND (reference sequence). The CDR3, as DNA: TGTGCCAGTAGTGCTGACGGGGTCTGGTCCTATAATTCACCCCTCCACTTT. Translation: CASSADGVWSYNSPLHF.

The chain combines TRBV5-1 with TRBJ1-5, with D unclear. The CDR3 has 15 amino acids. CDR1 is SGHRS, CDR2 YFSETQ, per germline. Trimming shortened V by 4 bases and J by 4 bases, and 15 bases separated the two germline ends. DNA for the CDR3: TGCGCCAGCAGCCCCGCGGGGATCGGGAATCAGCCCCAGCATTTT. This sequence encodes CASSPAGIGNQPQHF.

This chain connects TRBV6-6 to TRBJ2-7; D might be TRBD2 (5 bases). V was pared by 8 bases and J by 2 bases, with 19 bases between. This CDR3 contains 15 residues. Germline values: CDR1 MNHNY, CDR2 SVGAGI (reference sequence). The CDR3 here is CASRPPNSGAYEQYF. Here the CDR3 DNA reads TGTGCCAGCCGACCTCCAAACTCCGGGGCCTACGAGCAGTACTTC.

The chain links TRBV18 to TRBJ1-1, with D possibly matching TRBD1 (6 bases). Germline values: CDR1 KGHSH, CDR2 LQKENI. Trimming cost V 5 bases and J 4 bases, with 20 bases left between them. This CDR3 has 16 residues. The CDR3 here is CASSVRDTFSGTEAFF. DNA of the CDR3: TGTGCCAGCTCAGTCCGGGACACTTTCTCGGGCACTGAAGCTTTCTTT.

This chain links TRBV9 with TRBJ2-5, with TRBD1 as a possible D gene (5 bases). The CDR3 is 16 amino acids. V was shortened by 0 bases and J by 4 bases, with 16 bases between the two germline ends. Germline CDR1 and CDR2: SGDLS and YYNGEE. As DNA, the CDR3 is TGTGCCAGCAGCGTAGGGGGCCCGGGCCGAGGAGAGACCCAGTACTTC. Translation gives CASSVGGPGRGETQYF.

The chain is built from TRBV30 and TRBJ2-5; D remains unclear. Germline lookup yields CDR1 GTSNPN and CDR2 SVGIG (reference sequence). The V and J ends lost 1 base and 4 bases respectively, with 4 bases between them. The CDR3 length is 11 residues. CDR3 nucleotides: TGTGCCTGGAGTGCGACAGAGACCCAGTACTTC. Its translation: CAWSATETQYF.

The chain has TRBV25-1 and TRBJ2-2; TRBD1 agrees at 7 bases. Germline CDR1 and CDR2: MGHDK and SYGVNS. This CDR3 is 15 amino acids long. Trimming at V came to 8 bases and at J to 6 bases, leaving 12 bases not matched to a gene. CDR3: CASGGGQTKSGELFF. The CDR3 DNA reads TGTGCCAGCGGTGGGGGACAGACAAAATCCGGGGAGCTGTTTTTT.

The rearrangement links TRBV5-1 to TRBJ2-3; D not resolved. V lost 3 bases and J 3 bases, leaving 11 bases between the germline ends. CDR1 is SGHRS, CDR2 YFSETQ, per germline. This CDR3 is 14 amino acids long. CDR3 amino acids: CASSSGYGTDTQYF. CDR3 bases: TGCGCCAGCAGCTCTGGGTACGGGACAGATACGCAGTATTTT. The complete variable domain, with remaining parts taken from reference TRBV5-1 and TRBJ2-3, reads KAGVTQTPRYLIKTRGQQVTLSCSPISGHRSVSWYQQTPGQGLQFLFEYFSETQRNKGNFPGRFSGRQFSNSRSEMNVSTLELGDSALYLCASSSGYGTDTQYFGPGTRLTVL.